Listed below are T cell receptor beta chains from one sample, sequenced in a study of T cell responses to AZD1222 COVID-19 vaccine. Generated by immunoSEQ multiplex PCR, the TCRdb table keeps only in-frame clones and is missing some. The sample includes around 140,000 clones, more than 85% of them seen just once. This sample comprised peripheral blood, obtained after recovery from COVID-19. All receptors derive from an adult who had recovered from COVID-19. The CDR3 runs from the conserved cysteine through the conserved F or W. A D gene is named only where the DNA matches it firmly. The size entry is marked missing in some rows and otherwise reads once, few, many or a size class.

j_call,d_call,clone_size,v_call,cdr3_nt,cdr3_aa
TRBJ1-2,TRBD1,-,TRBV7-8,TGTGCCAGCAGCCCGGGACAGGGGTGGGGCTACACCTTC,CASSPGQGWGYTF
TRBJ2-1,TRBD1,-,TRBV7-9,TGTGCCAGCAGCTCTACCGACAGGGACGTTACCGATGAGCAGTTCTTC,CASSSTDRDVTDEQFF
TRBJ1-1,-,-,TRBV5-1,TGCGCCAGCAGCTTGTCAACGAACACTGAAGCTTTCTTT,CASSLSTNTEAFF
TRBJ2-5,-,-,TRBV6-1,TGTGCCAGCAGTGCGGGTCCAGGGGGAGGGCAAGAGACCCAGTACTTC,CASSAGPGGGQETQYF
TRBJ2-7,TRBD1,-,TRBV5-1,TGCGCCAGCAGCTTGGCGGGACAGGAGGACGTAAGGAGTTATACCTACGAGCAGTACTTC,CASSLAGQEDVRSYTYEQYF
TRBJ2-5,TRBD2,once,TRBV27,TGTGCCAGCAGTTTCGCGGGAGATCGAGAGACCCAGTACTTC,CASSFAGDRETQYF
TRBJ2-2,-,-,TRBV6-5,TGTGCCAGCAGTTCCGGGACCAAGAACACCGGGGAGCTGTTTTTT,CASSSGTKNTGELFF
TRBJ2-3,-,-,TRBV6-2/TRBV6-3,TGTGCCAGCACCCCGAGGGTCGGCCCTGGGGCAGATACGCAGTATTTT,CASTPRVGPGADTQYF
TRBJ2-3,TRBD2,-,TRBV6-6,TGTGCCAGCGGGACTAGCGGGCGAACAGATACGCAGTATTTT,CASGTSGRTDTQYF
TRBJ2-3,TRBD2,-,TRBV28,TGTGCCAGCAGTTTAGGTAGACTAGCGGTTTTGGAAGATACGCAGTATTTT,CASSLGRLAVLEDTQYF
TRBJ1-2,-,-,TRBV28,TGTGCCAGCAGCGGGGGAGGGATCCTCCTCTATGGCTACACCTTC,CASSGGGILLYGYTF
TRBJ2-1,TRBD2,once,TRBV2,TGTGCCAGCAGTGGCCTAGCGGTCAACAATGAGCAGTTCTTC,CASSGLAVNNEQFF
TRBJ2-7,-,-,TRBV30,TGTGCCTGGAGTGTAGAGACAATCTCCTACGAGCAGTACTTC,CAWSVETISYEQYF
TRBJ2-7,TRBD1,few,TRBV7-9,TGTGCCAGCAGCTCCGACAGGGCATCCTACGAGCAGTACTTC,CASSSDRASYEQYF
TRBJ1-1,-,-,TRBV7-8,TGTGCCAGCAGCTTAGGGATGAACACTGAAGCTTTCTTT,CASSLGMNTEAFF
TRBJ1-5,-,once,TRBV5-5,TGTGCCAGCAGCTTGGCCGGCATCGATCAGCCCCAGCATTTT,CASSLAGIDQPQHF
TRBJ2-3,-,-,TRBV12-3/TRBV12-4,TGTGCCAGCAGTTTTCGCGATACGCAGTATTTT,CASSFRDTQYF
TRBJ2-7,-,-,TRBV5-1,TGCGCCAGCAGCTTGGGACTAGACCTCTACGAGCAGTACTTC,CASSLGLDLYEQYF
TRBJ2-7,TRBD2,-,TRBV25-1,TGTGCCAGCAGTGATGCCGGGAGGGGTGAGCAGTACTTC,CASSDAGRGEQYF
TRBJ2-1,-,-,TRBV11-2,TGTGCCAGCAGCTTAAGGGGTGCCGAGCTAGTCCTTTACAATGAGCAGTTCTTC,CASSLRGAELVLYNEQFF
TRBJ2-5,TRBD1,-,TRBV28,TGTGCCAGCAGTCGCACAGGGGATGGGGAGACCCAGTACTTC,CASSRTGDGETQYF
TRBJ2-7,-,-,TRBV4-2,TGTGCCAGCAGCCAAGATTCCGGCGACTCCTACGAGCAGTACTTC,CASSQDSGDSYEQYF
TRBJ2-2,TRBD1,-,TRBV7-9,TGTGCCAGCAGCCACCCTTTGGGACAGGGGAAAATCGGCGGGGAGCTGTTTTTT,CASSHPLGQGKIGGELFF
TRBJ2-4,TRBD2,-,TRBV29-1,TGCAGCGTTGTATTAGCGGGAGTCGGCATTCAGTACTTC,CSVVLAGVGIQYF
TRBJ2-7,-,-,TRBV6-4,TGTGCCAGCAGCCTCCACAGGGTATCGACCGAGCAGTACTTC,CASSLHRVSTEQYF
TRBJ1-1,-,-,TRBV7-8,TGTGCCAGCAGCTTAGGAGGGTGGATGAACACTGAAGCTTTCTTT,CASSLGGWMNTEAFF
TRBJ1-1,-,-,TRBV10-3,TGTGCCATCAGTCCCTCTCGGGTTGAAGCTTTCTTT,CAISPSRVEAFF
TRBJ2-5,TRBD2,once,TRBV4-2,TGTGCCAGCAGCCTGGGGGGGTCGGCTGGAGGGGCTCAAGAGACCCAGTACTTC,CASSLGGSAGGAQETQYF
TRBJ2-5,TRBD2,-,TRBV15,TGTGCCACCAGCAGAGACACTAGCGGGAGGGTGGAGACCCAGTACTTC,CATSRDTSGRVETQYF
TRBJ2-3,-,-,TRBV29-1,TGCAGCGTTTTGTTTGCTAGTCGGGCCCCGAATACGCAGTATTTT,CSVLFASRAPNTQYF
TRBJ1-6,-,-,TRBV5-1,TGCGCCAGCAGCTTGCCGGGGGCTCTCAATTCACCCCTCCACTTT,CASSLPGALNSPLHF
TRBJ2-3,TRBD1,few,TRBV2,TGTGCCAGCAGTGACCCGGACAGGGGGGTTAGCACAGATACGCAGTATTTT,CASSDPDRGVSTDTQYF
TRBJ2-1,-,-,TRBV27,TGTGCCAGCAGTCCCCGGGGGTTTACCTACAATGAGCAGTTCTTC,CASSPRGFTYNEQFF
TRBJ2-5,TRBD2,-,TRBV4-2,TGTGCCAGCAGCCAACCAGGGACTAGCGGGAGTCAAGAGACCCAGTACTTC,CASSQPGTSGSQETQYF
TRBJ1-6,TRBD1,-,TRBV10-3,TGTGCCATCGGGATACAGGGGGATTCACCCCTCCACTTT,CAIGIQGDSPLHF
TRBJ2-7,TRBD1,-,TRBV11-2,TGTGCCAGCAGCCGCGGGACAGGCTACGAGCAGTACTTC,CASSRGTGYEQYF
TRBJ2-7,TRBD1,-,TRBV28,TGTGCCAGCAGTTCCCGGGACAGGGGCTCCTACGAGCAGTACTTC,CASSSRDRGSYEQYF
TRBJ2-3,TRBD2,-,TRBV5-4,TGTGCCAGCAGCCGGACTAGCGGGAGGGTCGAAGATACGCAGTATTTT,CASSRTSGRVEDTQYF
TRBJ1-2,-,-,TRBV2,TGTGCCAGCAGTGAACAGGGGAGCGACTATGGCTACACCTTC,CASSEQGSDYGYTF
TRBJ1-5,-,-,TRBV28,TGTGCCAGCAGTTTACCCCCTGGCTACAATCAGCCCCAGCATTTT,CASSLPPGYNQPQHF
TRBJ1-5,-,once,TRBV28,TGTGCCAGCAGTTTGGCCGGGGGTCAGCCCCAGCATTTT,CASSLAGGQPQHF
TRBJ2-2,-,-,TRBV5-1,TGCGCCAGCAGCGCGGACGTACTGGTAACCGGGGAGCTGTTTTTT,CASSADVLVTGELFF
TRBJ2-1,TRBD2,-,TRBV5-1,TGCGCCAGCAGACCGGGACTAGCGGGAGGGGGTGAGCAGTTCTTC,CASRPGLAGGGEQFF
TRBJ1-2,-,once,TRBV11-2,TGTGCCAGCGGGGGGTACGGCTACACCTTC,CASGGYGYTF
TRBJ2-2,TRBD2,-,TRBV10-3,TGTGCCATCAGTGGGTCGGGACTAGCGACCGGGGAGCTGTTTTTT,CAISGSGLATGELFF
TRBJ2-7,-,-,TRBV6-2/TRBV6-3,TGTGCCAGCAGTTCTCCCTATCCCCCCTACGAGCAGTACTTC,CASSSPYPPYEQYF
TRBJ2-7,TRBD2,-,TRBV11-3,TGTGCCAGCAGCCCGGCCGGCGGACTAGCCTACGAGCAGTACTTC,CASSPAGGLAYEQYF
TRBJ2-7,-,-,TRBV2,TGTGCCAGTAAGGGCTACGAGCAGTACTTC,CASKGYEQYF